The 30 T cell receptor beta chains presented below share a single source sample, sequenced in a study of type 1 and type 2 diabetes patients. Genomic DNA was the PCR template. Multiplex PCR with 30 forward and 13 reverse primers amplified the TCR beta CDR3. TCRdb reprocessed the multiplex PCR reads with MiXCR, giving one entry per CDR3 protein. The table shows 250,000 or so distinct CDR3 sequences, with roughly 44% occurring only once. Sequencing used peripheral blood mononuclear cells (PBMCs). Receptors originate from a man in his late teens or twenties with type 2 diabetes.

This chain links TRBV4-3 with TRBJ2-7, with D possibly being TRBD2 (6 bases). Trimming took 5 bases from V and 1 from J, leaving 18 bases between them. Germline CDR1 reads LGHNA; CDR2 reads YSLEER. CDR3 length: 16 residues. The CDR3 protein is CASSNIPGLLSYEQYF. CDR3 bases: TGCGCCAGCAGCAACATTCCGGGACTGCTTTCCTACGAGCAGTACTTC.

This clonotype was counted once. V is TRBV10-3 and J is TRBJ1-5; D is undetermined. Germline V gene lookup returns CDR1 ENHRY and CDR2 SYGVKD. The CDR3 totals 15 residues. V lost 3 bases, J lost 2 bases, and 11 bases lay in between. The CDR3 sequence is CAISEGRRGNQPQHF. The CDR3 DNA sequence: TGTGCCATCAGTGAAGGCAGGAGAGGCAATCAGCCCCAGCATTTT.

The chain uses TRBV13 and TRBJ1-2; possibly TRBD1 for D (6 bases). The CDR3 has 13 residues. With 2 bases removed from V and 7 bases from J, the gap between germline ends came to 11 bases. In germline, CDR1 is PRHDT, CDR2 FYEKMQ (reference sequence). The chain's CDR3 is CASSLLQGSGYTF. The CDR3 nucleotides read TGTGCCAGCAGCTTACTTCAGGGGTCTGGCTACACCTTC.

The J gene is TRBJ2-6, the V gene TRBV19; 9 bases align to TRBD1. Germline CDR1 is LNHDA and CDR2 is SQIVND (reference sequence). Trimming took 1 base from V and 1 from J; bases not matched to a gene: 2. This CDR3 comprises 17 residues. CDR3 nucleotides: TGTGCCAGTAGTATAGCGACAGGGGGATCTGGGGCCAACGTCCTGACTTTC. It codes for CASSIATGGSGANVLTF.

This clonotype has only a few counts. The rearrangement uses TRBV7-8 and TRBJ2-7, with D tentatively TRBD1 (5 bases). The germline gives CDR1 SGHVS, CDR2 FQNEAQ. Trimming removed 3 bases from V and 0 bases from J, with 12 bases in between. The CDR3 consists of 15 residues. In DNA, the CDR3 is TGTGCCAGCAGCTTGGTCGACAGTTCCTCCTACGAGCAGTACTTC. It is translated as CASSLVDSSSYEQYF.

This clonotype has a single count. The rearrangement links TRBV6-6 to TRBJ1-6; 7 nucleotides align to TRBD1. V shed 5 bases and J 7 bases; nucleotides not matched to a gene: 8. CDR3 size: 15 residues. Germline assignment: CDR1 MNHNY and CDR2 SVGAGI (reference sequence). In DNA form, the CDR3 reads TGTGCCAGCAGTGAAGGGGGCCTAAGGAATTCACCCCTCCACTTT. It translates to CASSEGGLRNSPLHF.

The chain carries TRBV20-1 and TRBJ1-2, with a weak D call TRBD1 (6 bases). V was pared by 0 bases and J by 1 base, with 6 bases between. The CDR3 is 13 residues long. The germline CDR1 and CDR2 sequences are DFQATT and SNEGSKA (reference sequence). The CDR3 DNA follows: TGCAGTGCTAGAGAACAGGGTAACTATGGCTACACCTTC. As protein: CSAREQGNYGYTF.

This clonotype was seen more than once but under ten times. V usage is TRBV2 and J usage is TRBJ1-1; D is unclear. V shed 1 base and J shed 7 bases, with 13 bases lying between them. Germline CDR1 is SNHLY and CDR2 is FYNNEI. The CDR3 has 14 amino acids. The CDR3 nucleotides are TGTGCCAGCAGTGAAGTTTTTGGGCCGGTTGAAGCTTTCTTT. Its protein is CASSEVFGPVEAFF.

V is TRBV20-1 and J is TRBJ2-2, with 7 bases matching TRBD2. The junction had 10 bases not matched to a gene; V was cut back by 1 base and J by 5 bases. Germline V lookup: CDR1 DFQATT, CDR2 SNEGSKA (reference sequence). The CDR3 is 16 amino acids. CDR3: CSARVLGAGETGELFF. As DNA, the CDR3 is TGCAGTGCTAGAGTTCTCGGGGCGGGAGAAACCGGGGAGCTGTTTTTT.

This sequence joins TRBV6-5 and TRBJ2-3; tentatively, D is TRBD2 (5 bases). The CDR3 length is 11 residues. V was pared by 5 bases and J by 8 bases, with 8 bases between. CDR1 and CDR2 (germline): MNHEY, SVGAGI. The CDR3 nucleotides read TGTGCCAGCAGTACTAGAGTTACGCAGTATTTT. It specifies CASSTRVTQYF.

This clonotype was picked up one time. The chain employs TRBV12-3 or TRBV12-4 and TRBJ2-7, with 11 bases fitting TRBD1. V shed 6 bases and J 1 base; nucleotides not matched to a gene: 11. This CDR3 has 17 amino acids. CDR3: CASSLIGGQGVSYEQYF. The CDR3 nucleotides are TGTGCCAGCAGCCTCATCGGGGGACAGGGGGTGTCCTACGAGCAGTACTTC.

The chain recombines TRBV19 with TRBJ2-5; D is perhaps TRBD1 (6 bases). Germline CDR1 is LNHDA and CDR2 is SQIVND (reference sequence). V was trimmed by 10 bases and J by 2 bases, leaving 20 bases between them. The CDR3 has 15 residues. CDR3 nucleotides: TGTGCCACCAATCCCCAACAGGGCAAACAAGAGACCCAGTACTTC. This translates into CATNPQQGKQETQYF.

The chain couples TRBV4-1 to TRBJ2-1; D perhaps matches TRBD1 (6 bases). V lost 3 bases to trimming and J lost 4 bases, with 13 bases between them. The CDR3 sequence is 15 residues long. The V gene's germline CDR1 is MGHRA and CDR2 YSYEKL. The CDR3 protein is CASSQDSETYNEQFF. CDR3 bases: TGCGCCAGCAGCCAGGACAGCGAGACGTACAATGAGCAGTTCTTC.

The chain carries TRBV28 and TRBJ2-5; D is unresolved. Germline V gene lookup returns CDR1 MDHEN and CDR2 SYDVKM. Trimming removed 1 base at V and 0 bases at J, with 6 bases between. This CDR3 region has 14 residues. CDR3 in amino acids: CASSLYSYQETQYF. CDR3 nucleotides: TGTGCCAGCAGTTTATATTCCTACCAAGAGACCCAGTACTTC.

The V gene is TRBV2, the J gene TRBJ1-1; D may be TRBD1 (5 bases). The CDR3 extends over 15 amino acids. Germline V gives CDR1 SNHLY, CDR2 FYNNEI. V was shortened by 5 bases and J by 4 bases, with 17 bases between the two germline ends. The CDR3 reads CASSYSFGGSTEAFF. CDR3 nucleotides: TGTGCCAGCAGTTACTCGTTCGGGGGGAGCACTGAAGCTTTCTTT.

The J gene is TRBJ1-1, the V gene TRBV7-8, with a weak D call TRBD1 (6 bases). The CDR3 totals 16 residues. V lost 4 bases to trimming and J lost 5 bases, with 20 bases between them. CDR1 SGHVS and CDR2 FQNEAQ come from the germline V gene. The CDR3 here is CASSSGTGLGSTEAFF. The DNA for the CDR3 is TGTGCCAGCAGCTCCGGCACAGGGTTAGGTTCGACTGAAGCTTTCTTT.

This chain connects TRBV2 to TRBJ1-1; 8 bases line up with TRBD1. Per germline, CDR1 SNHLY and CDR2 FYNNEI. With 6 bases clipped from V and 5 bases from J, the junction kept 8 bases outside the gene matches. There are 14 residues in the CDR3. In nucleotides, the CDR3 is TGTGCCAGCAGATACTGGGGACAGGAGACTGAAGCTTTCTTT. Residues: CASRYWGQETEAFF.

The gene calls are TRBV20-1 and TRBJ2-4; no clear D. Germline-derived CDR1 and CDR2 are DFQATT and SNEGSKA (reference sequence). Trimming cost V 5 bases and J 4 bases, with 15 bases left between them. The CDR3 spans 14 residues. CDR3 sequence (DNA): TGCAGTGCTCAGACCGACTTGGGTAAAAACATTCAGTACTTC. Protein sequence: CSAQTDLGKNIQYF.

The gene calls are TRBV19 and TRBJ1-4; no reliable D call. The V end lost 6 bases, the J end lost 8 bases, and 22 bases lay between the germline ends. The CDR3 extends over 16 amino acids. The germline gives CDR1 LNHDA, CDR2 SQIVND (reference sequence). CDR3 nucleotide sequence: TGTGCCAGTAGCCTACAAACGACGGTTCGCCGCGAAAAACTGTTTTTT. Translated, it gives CASSLQTTVRREKLFF.

The chain has TRBV6-1 and TRBJ1-2, with D tentatively TRBD1 (5 bases). Per germline, CDR1 MNHNS and CDR2 SASEGT. CDR3 length equals 14 residues. V shed 0 bases and J shed 6 bases, with 11 bases lying between them. The CDR3 loop reads CASSEASGGNGYTF. CDR3 nucleotide sequence: TGTGCCAGCAGTGAAGCCTCGGGGGGAAATGGCTACACCTTC.

This chain connects TRBV5-6 to TRBJ1-6; D gene unclear. The germline V and J ends were trimmed by 5 bases and 14 bases, with 14 bases remaining between them. This CDR3 spans 12 amino acids. Germline V gene sequence: CDR1 SGHDT, CDR2 YYEEEE. The CDR3 DNA follows: TGTGCCAGCAGTGCATCCTGGGGATCCCTCCACTTT. Translation: CASSASWGSLHF.

The V gene is TRBV6-6, the J gene TRBJ2-7; D not certain. Germline V gene sequence: CDR1 MNHNY, CDR2 SVGAGI (reference sequence). Trimming took off 6 bases at V and 5 bases at J, with 14 bases between the two ends. This CDR3 region has 13 residues. CDR3 amino acids: CASSRPSLHEQYF. CDR3 in DNA: TGTGCCAGCAGCCGTCCTAGTCTCCACGAGCAGTACTTC.

The chain employs TRBV2 and TRBJ2-7; D may match TRBD1 or TRBD2 (5 bases each). This CDR3 contains 16 residues. CDR1 SNHLY and CDR2 FYNNEI come from the germline V gene. Trimming removed 10 bases from V and 6 bases from J, with 28 bases in between. The CDR3: CAISQTPGTTPREQYF. The CDR3 DNA reads TGTGCCATCAGCCAAACCCCCGGGACCACCCCGCGCGAGCAGTACTTC. Full variable domain (outside the CDR3, taken from reference TRBV2 and TRBJ2-7): EPEVTQTPSHQVTQMGQEVILRCVPISNHLYFYWYRQILGQKVEFLVSFYNNEISEKSEIFDDQFSVERPDGSNFTLKIRSTKLEDSAMYFCAISQTPGTTPREQYFGPGTRLTVT.

The chain links TRBV11-2 to TRBJ2-6, with 7 bases lining up with TRBD1. Germline trimming cut 4 bases from V and 0 bases from J; bases unmatched to any gene: 6. The CDR3 length is 17 residues. CDR1 and CDR2 from the germline V gene are SGHAT and FQNNGV. The CDR3 loop is CASSSRDSHSGANVLTF. For the CDR3, the DNA is TGTGCCAGCAGCTCCCGGGACAGTCACTCTGGGGCCAACGTCCTGACTTTC.

This chain links TRBV7-2 with TRBJ1-1; D is ambiguous. Germline CDR1 reads SGHTA; CDR2 reads FQGNSA. There are 13 residues in the CDR3. Between the trimmed V and J ends, which lost 5 bases and 7 bases, there was a span of 14 bases. The CDR3 bases are TGTGCCAGCAGCCGGTATCCCGTCTATGAAGCTTTCTTT. This translates into CASSRYPVYEAFF.

Many counts were recorded for this clonotype. The chain joins TRBV25-1 to TRBJ2-3; no definite D call. The germline V gene encodes CDR1 MGHDK and CDR2 SYGVNS. Trimming left V 4 bases short and J 6 bases short, with 14 bases between. CDR3 length: 14 amino acids. The CDR3 DNA reads as TGTGCCAGCAGTGCTATCCTCTCTTCCGATACGCAGTATTTT. Residues: CASSAILSSDTQYF.

This clonotype was observed a few times. This sequence joins TRBV4-3 and TRBJ1-1; the D gene is possibly TRBD1 (5 bases). This CDR3 region has 14 residues. Germline loops: CDR1 LGHNA, CDR2 YSLEER. V was pared by 4 bases and J by 4 bases, with 13 bases between. The CDR3 spells CASSRTTDFTEAFF. CDR3 bases: TGCGCCAGCAGCCGCACGACAGACTTCACTGAAGCTTTCTTT.

This clonotype came up many times. The chain is built from TRBV7-8 and TRBJ2-5; D remains ambiguous. V was pared by 5 bases and J by 5 bases, with 9 bases between. The CDR3 has 12 amino acids. CDR1 is SGHVS, CDR2 FQNEAQ, per germline. CDR3 amino acids: CASSLSGETQYF. The CDR3 DNA follows: TGTGCCAGCAGCCTGAGTGGGGAGACCCAGTACTTC.

CDR3 residues: CASRHREPHRPQHF. The CDR3 coding sequence is TGTGCCAGCCGACACAGGGAACCTCATCGGCCCCAGCATTTT. The rearrangement joins TRBV2 to TRBJ1-5; D is possibly TRBD1 (6 bases). CDR3 length: 14 residues. V was pared by 8 bases and J by 9 bases, with 20 bases between. Germline lookup yields CDR1 SNHLY and CDR2 FYNNEI.

This clonotype was seen at least ten times. This rearrangement joins TRBV7-2 to TRBJ2-2; 13 bases match TRBD2. V gave up 5 bases and J gave up 3 bases; unmatched junction bases: 3. Germline-derived CDR1 and CDR2 are SGHTA and FQGNSA. The CDR3 consists of 16 residues. CDR3 bases: TGTGCCAGCAGCCCCGGACTAGCGGGGGACACCGGGGAGCTGTTTTTT. This encodes CASSPGLAGDTGELFF.